This passage covers 17 T cell receptor beta chains from one sample sequenced in a study of identical twins. TCRdb re-called the 5' RACE reads with MiXCR, one entry per CDR3 protein. The sample includes 570,000 or so distinct CDR3 sequences, 9% to 10% seen only once; the top ten take around 3%. The sample was also reused in another study, on yellow fever vaccine responses in identical twins.

Sequenced: PBMCs. The receptors shown here come from a woman between 18 and 29 years old in good health.

This clonotype was detected only a few times. V gene TRBV9 combines with J gene TRBJ2-7, with 9 bases aligning to TRBD1. The length of the CDR3 is 16 residues. V trimming: 4 bases; J trimming: 6 bases; junction bases outside the gene matches: 14. Germline lookup yields CDR1 SGDLS and CDR2 YYNGEE. The CDR3, as DNA: TGTGCCAGCAGCCCCTTATCGGACAGGGGAGTTCGCGAGCAGTACTTC. Protein: CASSPLSDRGVREQYF.

This clonotype was observed at least ten times. The chain carries TRBV11-2 and TRBJ1-5, with D unresolved. V lost 0 bases and J 3 bases, leaving 6 bases between the germline ends. This CDR3 contains 14 residues. Germline assignment: CDR1 SGHAT and CDR2 FQNNGV. CDR3 in amino acids: CASSLDRNNQPQHF. Here the CDR3 DNA reads TGTGCCAGCAGCTTAGACAGGAACAATCAGCCCCAGCATTTT.

This clonotype came up many times. The gene calls are TRBV7-3 and TRBJ1-1; 9 bases match TRBD1. V lost 5 bases, J lost 6 bases, and 4 bases stayed unmatched. The CDR3 is 13 amino acids. Germline loops: CDR1 SGHTA, CDR2 FQGTGA. Written as DNA, the CDR3 is TGTGCCAGCAGCCAGAGACAGGGGGCTGAAGCTTTCTTT. Translating gives CASSQRQGAEAFF.

The CDR3 DNA reads TGTGCCAGCAGTAGCGGGACAGGGGGCTTTGGGGCCAACGTCCTGACTTTC. It specifies CASSSGTGGFGANVLTF. The J gene is TRBJ2-6, the V gene TRBV25-1, with 12 positions matching TRBD1. The CDR3 length is 17 residues. The V and J ends lost 5 bases and 3 bases, in that order; junction bases with no gene match: 5. Per the germline V gene, CDR1 is MGHDK and CDR2 is SYGVNS.

This clonotype was counted at least ten times. This chain connects TRBV7-9 to TRBJ2-3; possibly TRBD2 for D (6 bases). V was clipped by 4 bases and J by 3 bases, with 8 bases between them. This CDR3 has 13 amino acids. The germline gives CDR1 SEHNR, CDR2 FQNEAQ (reference sequence). The CDR3 DNA is TGTGCCAGCAGCTGGGACTCGACAGATACGCAGTATTTT. It translates to CASSWDSTDTQYF.

The gene calls are TRBV6-4 and TRBJ2-2; D perhaps matches TRBD1 (6 bases). CDR3 length equals 15 residues. In germline, CDR1 is MRHNA, CDR2 SNTAGT. Trimming cost V 6 bases and J 5 bases, with 16 bases left between them. CDR3 in amino acids: CASSRGGEGTGELFF. CDR3 sequence (DNA): TGTGCCAGCAGCAGGGGCGGAGAGGGAACCGGGGAGCTGTTTTTT.

V usage is TRBV12-3 or TRBV12-4 and J usage is TRBJ1-1, with D unclear. V dropped 5 bases and J dropped 1 base, with 11 bases sitting between them. The CDR3 is 14 amino acids. The DNA for the CDR3 is TGTGCCAGCAGTCCGGTCAGGAGGAACACTGAAGCTTTCTTT. Its protein product is CASSPVRRNTEAFF.

This chain connects TRBV10-3 to TRBJ2-1, with 13 bases aligning to TRBD2. V shed 4 bases and J 3 bases; nucleotides not matched to a gene: 3. CDR1 is ENHRY and CDR2 is SYGVKD in the germline V gene. This CDR3 comprises 16 residues. CDR3 protein: CAISGTSGGLYNEQFF. The CDR3 DNA reads as TGTGCCATCAGTGGGACTAGCGGGGGACTCTACAATGAGCAGTTCTTC.

At least ten counts were recorded for this clonotype. The V gene is TRBV7-9, the J gene TRBJ2-1; 8 positions agree with TRBD1. The CDR3 loop spans 12 amino acids. V gave up 5 bases and J gave up 7 bases; unmatched junction bases: 1. The germline V gene has CDR1 SEHNR and CDR2 FQNEAQ (reference sequence). The CDR3 DNA sequence: TGTGCCAGCAGCACAGGGGGGAATGAGCAGTTCTTC. This translates into CASSTGGNEQFF.

The rearrangement joins TRBV21-1 to TRBJ2-7; the table gives TRBD1 as D, unverified against the DNA. TRBV21-1 has pseudogene status. This CDR3 contains 16 residues. This CDR3 is CASSKREAGVNYEQYF. The DNA for the CDR3 is TGTGCCAGCAGCAAACGGGAAGCCGGGGTAAACTACGAGCAGTACTTC.

This clonotype came up many times. The gene calls are TRBV2 and TRBJ2-3; D call uncertain. This CDR3 has 12 residues. With 6 bases removed from V and 5 bases from J, the gap between germline ends came to 9 bases. Looked up from germline, CDR1 is SNHLY and CDR2 is FYNNEI. DNA of the CDR3: TGTGCCAGCAGCCAAAGACGAGATACGCAGTATTTT. It specifies CASSQRRDTQYF.

The V gene is TRBV4-3, the J gene TRBJ2-7; D may be TRBD2 (6 bases). This CDR3 has 15 amino acids. Trimming cost V 0 bases and J 2 bases, with 11 bases left between them. Germline loops: CDR1 LGHNA, CDR2 YSLEER. The CDR3 DNA reads as TGCGCCAGCAGCCAAGATACTAGCTGGCCCTACGAGCAGTACTTC. This codes for CASSQDTSWPYEQYF.

Regarding this clonotype: Sequence at one end of the junction differs from germline and may be a read error. The DNA for the CDR3 is TGTACCAGCAGTCTCACTCCTATTCCCGGGACAGATAGCACAGATACGCAGTATTTT. This sequence encodes CTSSLTPIPGTDSTDTQYF. The genes are TRBV3-1 and TRBJ2-3; 7 bases fit TRBD1. CDR1 LGHDT and CDR2 YNNKEL come from the germline V gene (reference sequence). The CDR3 has 19 residues.

This clonotype was observed a few times. This sequence joins TRBV19 and TRBJ2-7; unclear D gene. The CDR3 runs 15 residues. Germline V gene sequence: CDR1 LNHDA, CDR2 SQIVND (reference sequence). V shed 3 bases and J shed 0 bases, with 12 bases lying between them. CDR3 region: CASSMFPKSSYEQYF. As DNA, the CDR3 is TGTGCCAGTAGTATGTTTCCTAAGAGCTCCTACGAGCAGTACTTC.

Ten or more counts support this clonotype. The J gene is TRBJ2-7, the V gene TRBV7-2; TRBD1 matches 8 bases. With 3 bases clipped from V and 2 bases from J, the junction kept 3 bases outside the gene matches. The CDR3 sequence is 14 residues long. In germline, CDR1 is SGHTA, CDR2 FQGNSA. The CDR3: CASSFMTGAYEQYF. The CDR3 nucleotides are TGTGCCAGCAGCTTTATGACAGGGGCCTACGAGCAGTACTTC.

This clonotype was counted between two and nine times. The chain has TRBV24-1 and TRBJ2-1, with D perhaps matching TRBD2 (6 bases). V lost 4 bases and J 0 bases, leaving 15 bases between the germline ends. This CDR3 is built from 17 residues. The V gene's germline CDR1 is KGHDR and CDR2 SFDVKD. DNA for the CDR3: TGTGCCACCAGTGACACAGGATCCGGGGGCTCCTACAATGAGCAGTTCTTC. Its translation: CATSDTGSGGSYNEQFF.

This clonotype was seen only a few times. The CDR3 reads CASSPPRAGDTGELFF. In DNA form, the CDR3 reads TGCGCCAGCAGCCCCCCTAGGGCGGGAGACACCGGGGAGCTGTTTTTT. The chain combines TRBV4-1 with TRBJ2-2, with 7 bases fitting TRBD2. CDR1 is MGHRA and CDR2 is YSYEKL in the germline V gene. With V trimmed by 4 bases and J by 3 bases, 8 bases remained unmatched. This CDR3 has 16 residues.